This T cell receptor beta chain is drawn from a study of CD8+ T cells in alopecia areata. Study summary: Treated individuals took tofacitinib by mouth, 5 to 10 mg twice daily. The tofacitinib course ran for 6 to 18 months and was followed by 6 months off drug. Patients given treatment had severity scored by the percentage of scalp area affected.

Investigators isolated RNA and reverse transcribed it into cDNA to act as the sequencing template. Only in-frame clones appear in the TCRdb table, and some are missing; sequencing was by immunoSEQ multiplex PCR. This sample has about 42,000 clones, with roughly 65% found just once. The germline V gene encodes CDR1 LGHNA and CDR2 YSLEER. V was clipped by 2 bases and J by 0 bases, with 8 bases between them. The CDR3 is made up of 15 amino acids. Treatment in this sample: oral pan-JAK inhibitor, 5-10 mg twice daily. The source of this sequence is a human donor with alopecia areata. This sample comprised CD8+ T cells sorted from blood, obtained at week 4, from a patient treated with tofacitinib. The chain joins TRBV4-3 to TRBJ1-5; a weak D match, TRBD1 (6 bases). CDR3 protein: CASSQNRVSNQPQHF. CDR3 in DNA: TGCGCCAGCAGCCAAAACAGGGTTAGCAATCAGCCCCAGCATTTT.